This TCR beta chain was captured in a study of Ad26.COV2.S vaccination and SARS-CoV-2 variants. On the study more broadly: Of the COV1001 trial arms, the Ad26.COV2.S arm included the donor.

Looked up from germline, CDR1 is ENHRY and CDR2 is SYGVKD. With 6 bases clipped from V and 5 bases from J, the junction kept 7 bases outside the gene matches. The CDR3 length is 16 residues. Regarding treatment: around 19 received Ad26.COV2.S at low or high dose, single or two shots; several received placebo; per-sample allocation not given. The study sampled participants on day 63 after the first vaccine or placebo injection. Sequencing used immunoSEQ multiplex PCR; TCRdb keeps in-frame clones, though not all of them. The sample consists of about 260,000 clones, around 88% of them appearing once. Material: peripheral blood, obtained in a trial of Ad26.COV2.S vaccine versus placebo. The rearrangement uses TRBV10-3 and TRBJ2-5, with 15 nucleotides matching TRBD2. The receptor comes from a person between 18 and 59 years old who received the Ad26.COV2.S COVID-19 vaccine or a placebo. In DNA, the CDR3 is TGTGCCATCAGACTCGGACTAGCGGGAGGGCCGGAGACCCAGTACTTC. It encodes CAIRLGLAGGPETQYF.